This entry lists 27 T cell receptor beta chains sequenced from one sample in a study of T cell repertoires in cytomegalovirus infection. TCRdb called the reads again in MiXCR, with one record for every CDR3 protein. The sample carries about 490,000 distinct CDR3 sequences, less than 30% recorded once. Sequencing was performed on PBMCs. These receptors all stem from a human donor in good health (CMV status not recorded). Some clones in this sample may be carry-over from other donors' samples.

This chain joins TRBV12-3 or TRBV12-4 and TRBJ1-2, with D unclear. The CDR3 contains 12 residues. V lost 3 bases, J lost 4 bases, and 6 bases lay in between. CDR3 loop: CASSFVSYGYTF. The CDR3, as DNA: TGTGCCAGCAGTTTCGTTAGCTATGGCTACACCTTC.

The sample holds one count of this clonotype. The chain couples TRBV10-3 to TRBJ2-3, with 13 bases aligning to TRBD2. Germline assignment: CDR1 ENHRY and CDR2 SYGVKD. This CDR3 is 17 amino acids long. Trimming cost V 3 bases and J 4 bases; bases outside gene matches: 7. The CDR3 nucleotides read TGTGCCATCAGTGATTTGGGACTAGCGGGACCGGCAGATACGCAGTATTTT. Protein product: CAISDLGLAGPADTQYF.

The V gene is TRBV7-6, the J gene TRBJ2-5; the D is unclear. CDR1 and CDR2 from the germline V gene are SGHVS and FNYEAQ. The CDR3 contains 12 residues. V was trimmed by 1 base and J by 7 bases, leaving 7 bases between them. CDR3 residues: CASSLDQLTQYF. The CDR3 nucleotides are TGTGCCAGCAGCTTAGATCAGCTGACCCAGTACTTC.

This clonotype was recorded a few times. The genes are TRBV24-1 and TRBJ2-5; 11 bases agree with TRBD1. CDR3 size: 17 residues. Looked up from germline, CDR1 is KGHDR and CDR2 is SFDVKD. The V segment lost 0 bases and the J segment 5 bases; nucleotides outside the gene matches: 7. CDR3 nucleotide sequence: TGTGCCACCAGTGATTTGCCGGACAGGGGGCGCGATGAGACCCAGTACTTC. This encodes CATSDLPDRGRDETQYF.

CDR3 nucleotides: TGTGCCAGTAGTATAAAGGGACAGGGGTCCACTGAAGCTTTCTTT. Amino acids: CASSIKGQGSTEAFF. This chain uses TRBV19 with TRBJ1-1; 10 nucleotides match TRBD1. From germline, CDR1 is LNHDA and CDR2 SQIVND (reference sequence). Trimming removed 2 bases from V and 4 bases from J; junction bases left unmatched: 4. CDR3 length: 15 residues.

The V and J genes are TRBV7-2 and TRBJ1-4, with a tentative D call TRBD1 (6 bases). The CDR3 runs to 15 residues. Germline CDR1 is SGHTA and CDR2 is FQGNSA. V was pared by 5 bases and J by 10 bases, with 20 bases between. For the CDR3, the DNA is TGTGCCAGCAGCACCACAGGGTTACGACCTGGAAAACTGTTTTTT. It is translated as CASSTTGLRPGKLFF.

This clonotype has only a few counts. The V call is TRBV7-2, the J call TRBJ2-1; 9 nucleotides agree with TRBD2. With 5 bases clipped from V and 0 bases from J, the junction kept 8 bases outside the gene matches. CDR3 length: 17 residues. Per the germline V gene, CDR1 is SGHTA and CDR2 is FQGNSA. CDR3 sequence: CASSTRTSASSYNEQFF. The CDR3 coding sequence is TGTGCCAGCAGCACGCGGACTAGCGCGAGCTCCTACAATGAGCAGTTCTTC.

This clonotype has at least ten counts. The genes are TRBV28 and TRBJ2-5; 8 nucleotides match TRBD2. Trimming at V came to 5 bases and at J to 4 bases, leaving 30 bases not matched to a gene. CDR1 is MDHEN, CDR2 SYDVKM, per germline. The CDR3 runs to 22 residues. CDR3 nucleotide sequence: TGTGCCAGCAGTAAACCAATAATAGCGGGGTGGGGTGAAGAAACCCTACCAGAGACCCAGTACTTC. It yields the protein CASSKPIIAGWGEETLPETQYF.

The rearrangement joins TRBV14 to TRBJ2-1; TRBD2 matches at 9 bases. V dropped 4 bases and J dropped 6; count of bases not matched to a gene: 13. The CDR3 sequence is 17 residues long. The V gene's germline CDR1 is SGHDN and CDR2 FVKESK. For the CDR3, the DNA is TGTGCCAGCAGCCCCGAAGGGGGACTAGCTAATCTCAATGAGCAGTTCTTC. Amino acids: CASSPEGGLANLNEQFF.

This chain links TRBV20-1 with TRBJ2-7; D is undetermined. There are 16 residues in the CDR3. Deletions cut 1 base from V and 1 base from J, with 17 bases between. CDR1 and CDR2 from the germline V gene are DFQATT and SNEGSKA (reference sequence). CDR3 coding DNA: TGCAGTGCTAGAGGGGAATTTGGACCTCCGTCCTACGAGCAGTACTTC. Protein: CSARGEFGPPSYEQYF.

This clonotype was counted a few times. The CDR3 spells CASSYGLAGVDEQYF. CDR3 DNA sequence: TGTGCCAGCAGCTACGGACTAGCGGGAGTTGACGAGCAGTACTTC. The V gene is TRBV7-9, the J gene TRBJ2-7, with 13 bases aligning to TRBD2. The CDR3 loop spans 15 amino acids. The trim removed 4 bases at V and 5 bases at J, leaving 5 bases unmatched. Germline V gene data show CDR1 as SEHNR and CDR2 as FQNEAQ (reference sequence).

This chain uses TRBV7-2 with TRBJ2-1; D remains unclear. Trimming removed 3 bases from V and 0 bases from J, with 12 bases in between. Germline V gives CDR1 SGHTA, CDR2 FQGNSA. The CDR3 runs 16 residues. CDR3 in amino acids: CASSLLVASSYNEQFF. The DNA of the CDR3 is TGTGCCAGCAGCTTGCTCGTTGCGAGCTCCTACAATGAGCAGTTCTTC.

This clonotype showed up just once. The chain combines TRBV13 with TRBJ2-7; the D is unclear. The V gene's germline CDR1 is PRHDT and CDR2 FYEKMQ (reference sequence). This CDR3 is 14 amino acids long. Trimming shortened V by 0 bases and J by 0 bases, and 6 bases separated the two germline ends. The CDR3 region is CASSLGTSSYEQYV. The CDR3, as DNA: TGTGCCAGCAGCTTAGGTACAAGCTCCTACGAGCAGTACGTC.

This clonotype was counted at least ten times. In DNA form, the CDR3 reads TGTGCCAGCAGCTTATTGGCCGGACTAGCGGGAGTAAGAGAGACCCAGTACTTC. As protein: CASSLLAGLAGVRETQYF. The chain employs TRBV7-2 and TRBJ2-5; TRBD2 agrees at 13 bases. The CDR3 contains 18 residues. Germline V gene data show CDR1 as SGHTA and CDR2 as FQGNSA. The junction had 10 bases not matched to a gene; V was cut back by 2 bases and J by 4 bases.

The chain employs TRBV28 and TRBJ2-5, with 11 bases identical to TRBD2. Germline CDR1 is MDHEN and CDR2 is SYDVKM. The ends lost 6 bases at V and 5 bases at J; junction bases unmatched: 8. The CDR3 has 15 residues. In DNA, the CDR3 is TGTGCCAGCAGCCCCACTAGCGGGAGTTGGGAGACCCAGTACTTC. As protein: CASSPTSGSWETQYF. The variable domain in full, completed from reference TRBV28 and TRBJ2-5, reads DVKVTQSSRYLVKRTGEKVFLECVQDMDHENMFWYRQDPGLGLRLIYFSYDVKMKEKGDIPEGYSVSREKKERFSLILESASTNQTSMYLCASSPTSGSWETQYFGPGTRLLVL.

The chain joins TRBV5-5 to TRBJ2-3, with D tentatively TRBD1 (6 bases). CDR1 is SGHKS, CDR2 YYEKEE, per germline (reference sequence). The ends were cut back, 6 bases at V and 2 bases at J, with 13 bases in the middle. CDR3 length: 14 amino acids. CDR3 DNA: TGTGCCAGCACAAAACAGGGTGCCACAGATACGCAGTATTTT. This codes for CASTKQGATDTQYF.

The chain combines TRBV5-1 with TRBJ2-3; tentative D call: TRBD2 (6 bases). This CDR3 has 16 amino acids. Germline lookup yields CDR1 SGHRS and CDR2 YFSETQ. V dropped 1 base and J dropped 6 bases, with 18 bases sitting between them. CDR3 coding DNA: TGCGCCAGCAGCTTGACGGACTATTCTGGAGGGGATACGCAGTATTTT. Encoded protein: CASSLTDYSGGDTQYF. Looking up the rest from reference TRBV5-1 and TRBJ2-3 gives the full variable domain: KAGVTQTPRYLIKTRGQQVTLSCSPISGHRSVSWYQQTPGQGLQFLFEYFSETQRNKGNFPGRFSGRQFSNSRSEMNVSTLELGDSALYLCASSLTDYSGGDTQYFGPGTRLTVL.

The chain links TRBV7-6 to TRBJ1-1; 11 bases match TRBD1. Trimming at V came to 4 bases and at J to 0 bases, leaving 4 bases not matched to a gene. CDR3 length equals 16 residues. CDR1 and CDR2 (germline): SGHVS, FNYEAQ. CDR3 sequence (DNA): TGTGCCAGCAGCTCCGGGACAGGGGGGGTGAACACTGAAGCTTTCTTT. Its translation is CASSSGTGGVNTEAFF. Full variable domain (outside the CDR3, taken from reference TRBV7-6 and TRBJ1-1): GAGVSQSPRYKVTKRGQDVALRCDPISGHVSLYWYRQALGQGPEFLTYFNYEAQQDKSGLPNDRFSAERPEGSISTLTIQRTEQRDSAMYRCASSSGTGGVNTEAFFGQGTRLTVV.

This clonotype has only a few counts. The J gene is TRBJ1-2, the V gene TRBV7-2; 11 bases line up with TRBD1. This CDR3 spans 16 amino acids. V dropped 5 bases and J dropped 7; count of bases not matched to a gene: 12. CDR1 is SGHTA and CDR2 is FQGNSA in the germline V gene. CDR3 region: CASSPTRTGGLTGYTF. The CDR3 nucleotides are TGTGCCAGCAGCCCAACCCGGACAGGGGGCTTGACTGGCTACACCTTC.

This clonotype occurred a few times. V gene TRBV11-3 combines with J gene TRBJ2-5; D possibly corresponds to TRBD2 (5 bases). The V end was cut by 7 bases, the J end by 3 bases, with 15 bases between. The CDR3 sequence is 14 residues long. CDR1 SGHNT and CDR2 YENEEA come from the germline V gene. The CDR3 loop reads CASTFRSGEETQYF. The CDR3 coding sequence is TGTGCCAGCACGTTCCGGAGCGGCGAAGAGACCCAGTACTTC.

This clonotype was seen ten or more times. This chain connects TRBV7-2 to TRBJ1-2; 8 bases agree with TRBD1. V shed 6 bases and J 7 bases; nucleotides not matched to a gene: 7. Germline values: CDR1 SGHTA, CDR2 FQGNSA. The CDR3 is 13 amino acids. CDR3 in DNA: TGTGCCAGCAGGTCAGGACAGGGTCGTGGCTACACCTTC. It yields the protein CASRSGQGRGYTF.

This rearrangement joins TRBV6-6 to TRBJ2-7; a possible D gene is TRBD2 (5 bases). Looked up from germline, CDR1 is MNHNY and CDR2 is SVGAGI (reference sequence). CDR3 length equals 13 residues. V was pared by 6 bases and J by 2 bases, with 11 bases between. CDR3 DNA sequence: TGTGCCAGCAGCCCAGACGGGACCTACGAGCAGTACTTC. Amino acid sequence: CASSPDGTYEQYF.

CDR3 sequence: CASSIWGVQETQYF. CDR3 in DNA: TGTGCCAGCAGTATATGGGGGGTTCAAGAGACCCAGTACTTC. The chain links TRBV25-1 to TRBJ2-5, with D tentatively TRBD2 (6 bases). The ends were cut back, 5 bases at V and 2 bases at J, with 12 bases in the middle. Germline CDR1 is MGHDK and CDR2 is SYGVNS. CDR3 length: 14 residues.

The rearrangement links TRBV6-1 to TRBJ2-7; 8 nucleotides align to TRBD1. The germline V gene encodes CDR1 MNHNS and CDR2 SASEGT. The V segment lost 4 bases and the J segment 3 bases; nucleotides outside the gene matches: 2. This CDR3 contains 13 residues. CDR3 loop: CASSGQGIYEQYV. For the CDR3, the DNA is TGTGCCAGCAGTGGACAGGGGATCTACGAGCAGTACGTC.

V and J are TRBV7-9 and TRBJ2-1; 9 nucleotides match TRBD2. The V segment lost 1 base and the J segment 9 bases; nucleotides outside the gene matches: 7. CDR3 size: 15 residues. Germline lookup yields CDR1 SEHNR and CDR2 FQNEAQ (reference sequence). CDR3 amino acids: CASSLVAGEFGEQFF. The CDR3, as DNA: TGTGCCAGCAGCTTAGTAGCGGGAGAGTTTGGTGAGCAGTTCTTC.

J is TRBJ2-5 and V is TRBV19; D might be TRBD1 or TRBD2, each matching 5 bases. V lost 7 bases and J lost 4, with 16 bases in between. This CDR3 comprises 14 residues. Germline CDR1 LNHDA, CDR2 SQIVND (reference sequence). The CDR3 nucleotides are TGTGCCAGTACCCCCGGGACCAGGGTAGAGACCCAGTACTTC. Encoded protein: CASTPGTRVETQYF.

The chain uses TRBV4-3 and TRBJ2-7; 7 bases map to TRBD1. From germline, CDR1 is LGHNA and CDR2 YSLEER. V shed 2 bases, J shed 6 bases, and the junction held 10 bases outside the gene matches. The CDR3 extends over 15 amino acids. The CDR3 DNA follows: TGCGCCAGCAGCCAACGGCCGGGACAGTCTTTCGAGCAGTACTTC. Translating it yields CASSQRPGQSFEQYF.